Below, one T cell receptor beta chain is given with its context. What it binds is unknown. Other DNA sequences within the sample encode an identical CDR3. This sample is part of a study of cytomegalovirus exposure and HLA in healthy donors. Study-level results: A later analysis found first-cohort TCR clusters tended to co-occur in the 100 to 150 validation repertoires. Despite most TCR sequences being rare, some public TCRs occurred in many donors.

Here immunoSEQ multiplex PCR was the method, and the copy in TCRdb shows in-frame clones only, minus some. This table has about 250,000 clones, 87% appearing once. Trimming cost V 3 bases and J 0 bases, with 12 bases left between them. Germline V gene data show CDR1 as MDHEN and CDR2 as SYDVKM. CDR3 length equals 15 residues. Source material: PBMCs. This receptor was obtained from a man aged 18 to 29 in good health and CMV-seropositive. The chain uses TRBV28 and TRBJ2-7; possibly TRBD1 or TRBD2 for D (6 bases each). CDR3 sequence: CASSFRGPSSYEQYF. The DNA of the CDR3 is TGTGCCAGCAGTTTTCGGGGGCCCAGCTCCTACGAGCAGTACTTC.